These 13 T cell receptor beta chains originate from one sample sequenced in a study of blood T cells in healthy people across ages. A second PCR, run for roughly 7 to 11 cycles, used a sample-barcoded 5' primer plus a J-beta primer mix. TCRdb re-called the 5' RACE reads with MiXCR, one entry per CDR3 protein. The sample contains some 800,000 distinct CDR3 sequences, 20% to 25% of which appear only once. These data were also filed under a second study, of T cells of mothers and their children.

The sample was blood. All receptors derive from a boy aged 5 to 17 in good health.

This clonotype has just a few counts. The CDR3 is CASNQRDRDEQYF. The CDR3, as DNA: TGTGCCAGCAATCAGAGGGATCGCGACGAGCAGTACTTC. The rearrangement joins TRBV28 to TRBJ2-5, with a possible D match to TRBD2 (5 bases). The closer fit of TRBJ2-7 to the DNA end suggests the J call may be wrong. This CDR3 is 13 amino acids long. Germline V gene sequence: CDR1 MDHEN, CDR2 SYDVKM.

CDR3 in DNA: TGTGCCAGCAGCCAAGGACTAGCGGGCGACCAAGAGACCCAGTACTTC. It codes for CASSQGLAGDQETQYF. The V call is TRBV7-9, the J call TRBJ2-5; TRBD2 aligns across 11 bases. The CDR3 loop spans 16 amino acids. The V and J ends lost 5 bases and 0 bases, in that order; junction bases with no gene match: 5. Germline V CDR1 and CDR2: SEHNR, FQNEAQ (reference sequence).

The chain links TRBV28 to TRBJ2-5, with D perhaps matching TRBD1 (6 bases). In germline, CDR1 is MDHEN, CDR2 SYDVKM. The CDR3 consists of 15 residues. V was shortened by 6 bases and J by 5 bases, with 19 bases between the two germline ends. In DNA form, the CDR3 reads TGTGCCAGCAGCACTCCGGGACAAAAAGGCGAGACCCAGTACTTC. This sequence encodes CASSTPGQKGETQYF.

In its sample, this clonotype was seen a few times. The V gene is TRBV18, the J gene TRBJ2-2; 7 bases align to TRBD1. J gave up 6 bases and V 0 bases, and 10 bases lay outside the gene matches. This CDR3 contains 17 residues. Germline loops: CDR1 KGHSH, CDR2 LQKENI. CDR3 nucleotides: TGTGCCAGCTCACCACCGGGACAGACTCAGGGGGCCGGGGAGCTGTTTTTT. This translates into CASSPPGQTQGAGELFF.

As DNA, the CDR3 is TGTGCCAGCAGTGACCGGGACATTGACTATGGCTACACCTTC. Its protein is CASSDRDIDYGYTF. The gene calls are TRBV6-2 or TRBV6-3 and TRBJ1-2; tentative D call: TRBD1 (6 bases). Germline V gene lookup returns CDR1 MNHEY and CDR2 SVGEGT. CDR3 length: 14 residues. With 5 bases removed from V and 3 bases from J, the gap between germline ends came to 13 bases.

V and J are TRBV28 and TRBJ2-4; tentatively, D is TRBD1 (5 bases). Deletions cut 4 bases from V and 5 bases from J, with 9 bases between. In germline, CDR1 is MDHEN, CDR2 SYDVKM. This CDR3 is built from 13 residues. In DNA form, the CDR3 reads TGTGCCAGCAGTTCGCAGGGCCAAAACATTCAGTACTTC. This codes for CASSSQGQNIQYF. Filled out from reference TRBV28 and TRBJ2-4, the complete variable domain reads DVKVTQSSRYLVKRTGEKVFLECVQDMDHENMFWYRQDPGLGLRLIYFSYDVKMKEKGDIPEGYSVSREKKERFSLILESASTNQTSMYLCASSSQGQNIQYFGAGTRLSVL.

This clonotype was seen more than once but under ten times. The V gene is TRBV12-3 or TRBV12-4, the J gene TRBJ2-7; 8 nucleotides line up with TRBD1. V gave up 6 bases and J gave up 0 bases; unmatched junction bases: 7. The CDR3 contains 15 residues. In DNA, the CDR3 is TGTGCCAGCAGGAGGGGACAGGCTAGCTCCTACGAGCAGTACTTC. This encodes CASRRGQASSYEQYF.

The chain recombines TRBV6-1 with TRBJ2-5; D remains ambiguous. The J call may be faulty, since TRBJ2-7 better matches the DNA end. The CDR3 loop spans 15 amino acids. Germline assignment: CDR1 MNHNS and CDR2 SASEGT. The CDR3 coding sequence is TGTGCCAGCAGTCAATACCTGCTAAGTTCCTACGAGCAGTACTTC. Residues: CASSQYLLSSYEQYF.

This clonotype was seen repeatedly, ten times or more. The gene calls are TRBV7-9 and TRBJ1-4; the D is unclear. The germline CDR1 and CDR2 sequences are SEHNR and FQNEAQ (reference sequence). Trimming stripped 4 bases from V and 0 bases from J, with 6 bases between. The CDR3 length is 14 residues. The CDR3 spells CASSSGATNEKLFF. CDR3 bases: TGTGCCAGCAGCTCCGGCGCAACTAATGAAAAACTGTTTTTT.

The chain has TRBV5-1 and TRBJ2-1, with 10 bases matching TRBD1. V shed 3 bases, J shed 6 bases, and the junction held 12 bases outside the gene matches. The CDR3 runs to 17 residues. Germline V CDR1 and CDR2: SGHRS, YFSETQ. The chain's CDR3 is CASSSQPGQGQVNEQFF. DNA of the CDR3: TGCGCCAGCAGCTCCCAACCGGGACAGGGGCAGGTCAATGAGCAGTTCTTC.

This clonotype was seen only a few times. The chain carries TRBV20-1 and TRBJ1-2, with D perhaps TRBD1 (6 bases). Germline V gives CDR1 DFQATT, CDR2 SNEGSKA (reference sequence). CDR3 length: 13 residues. The CDR3 coding sequence is TGCAGCATAAAGAAACAGGGTTTGTTTGGCTACACCTTC. Amino acids: CSIKKQGLFGYTF.

The chain combines TRBV12-3 or TRBV12-4 with TRBJ1-1; D is undetermined. The germline V and J ends were trimmed by 5 bases and 1 base, with 8 bases remaining between them. The CDR3 sequence is 13 residues long. For the CDR3, the DNA is TGTGCCAGCAGTGACGGCGGGAACACTGAAGCTTTCTTT. This gives the protein CASSDGGNTEAFF.

This clonotype has more than one count but fewer than ten. The chain links TRBV7-9 to TRBJ2-7, with D possibly matching TRBD1 (5 bases). Germline values: CDR1 SEHNR, CDR2 FQNEAQ (reference sequence). V shed 5 bases and J shed 9 bases, with 14 bases lying between them. The CDR3 is 12 amino acids. CDR3 nucleotide sequence: TGTGCCAGCAGCGTCTCGTGGGGCGGGCAGTACTTC. It specifies CASSVSWGGQYF.